This T cell receptor (beta chain) was documented in a study of blood T cell repertoires in COVID-19. The CDR3 runs to 13 residues. The V and J ends lost 5 bases and 7 bases, in that order; junction bases with no gene match: 9. Germline V gives CDR1 SQVTM, CDR2 ANQGSEA. TCRdb's table, derived via immunoSEQ multiplex PCR, lists solely in-frame clones and lacks some. This sample has about 170,000 clones, with roughly 85% found just once. V and J are TRBV29-1 and TRBJ1-2, with 8 bases lining up with TRBD1. This receptor was taken from a woman in her seventies in a cohort exposed to, infected with or recovered from COVID-19 (not recorded which). Sequencing was performed on PBMCs or T cells enriched from blood (not recorded which). CDR3 loop: CSVSQGASSGYTF. CDR3 sequence (DNA): TGCAGCGTTAGTCAGGGGGCCTCGAGTGGCTACACCTTC.